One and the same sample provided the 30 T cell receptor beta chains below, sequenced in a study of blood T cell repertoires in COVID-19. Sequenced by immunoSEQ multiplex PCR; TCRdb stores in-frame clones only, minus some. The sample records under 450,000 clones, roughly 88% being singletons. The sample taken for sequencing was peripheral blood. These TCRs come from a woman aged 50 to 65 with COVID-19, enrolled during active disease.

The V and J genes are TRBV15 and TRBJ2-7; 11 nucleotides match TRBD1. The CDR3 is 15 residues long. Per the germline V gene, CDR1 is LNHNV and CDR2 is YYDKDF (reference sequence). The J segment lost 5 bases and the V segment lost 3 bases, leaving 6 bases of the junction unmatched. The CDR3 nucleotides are TGTGCCACCAGCAGTGGAGGACAGGGGGCCCACGAGCAGTACTTC. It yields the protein CATSSGGQGAHEQYF.

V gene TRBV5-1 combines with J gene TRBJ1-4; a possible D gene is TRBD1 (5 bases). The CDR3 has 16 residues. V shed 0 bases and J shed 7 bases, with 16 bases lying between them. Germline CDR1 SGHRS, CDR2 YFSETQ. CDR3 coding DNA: TGCGCCAGCAGCTTGGATCGGCAGGGAGGAGTTGAAAAACTGTTTTTT. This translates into CASSLDRQGGVEKLFF.

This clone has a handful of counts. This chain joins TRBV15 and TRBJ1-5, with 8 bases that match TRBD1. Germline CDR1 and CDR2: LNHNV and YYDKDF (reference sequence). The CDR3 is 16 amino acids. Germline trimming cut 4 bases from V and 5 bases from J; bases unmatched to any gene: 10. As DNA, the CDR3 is TGTGCCACCAGCAAAGATGGCGGGACAGGTGATCAGCCCCAGCATTTT. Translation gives CATSKDGGTGDQPQHF.

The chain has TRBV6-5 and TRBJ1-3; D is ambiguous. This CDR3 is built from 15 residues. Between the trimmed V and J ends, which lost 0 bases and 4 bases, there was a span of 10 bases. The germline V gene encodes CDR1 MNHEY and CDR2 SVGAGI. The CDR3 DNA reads TGTGCCAGCAGTTACTCGAGTTCTCTCGGAAACACCATATATTTT. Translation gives CASSYSSSLGNTIYF.

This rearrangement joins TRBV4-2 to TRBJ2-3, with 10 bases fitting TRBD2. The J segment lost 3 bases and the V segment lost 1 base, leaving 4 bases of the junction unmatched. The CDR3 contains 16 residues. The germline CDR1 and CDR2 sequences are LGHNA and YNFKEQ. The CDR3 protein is CASSQVFSGGTDTQYF. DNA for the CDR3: TGTGCCAGCAGCCAAGTTTTTAGCGGGGGGACAGATACGCAGTATTTT.

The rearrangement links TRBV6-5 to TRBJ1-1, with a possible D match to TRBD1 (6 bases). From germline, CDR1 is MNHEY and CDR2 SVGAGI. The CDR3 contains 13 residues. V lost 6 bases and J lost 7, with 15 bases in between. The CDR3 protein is CASSRWGGNEAFF. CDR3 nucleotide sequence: TGTGCCAGCAGCCGTTGGGGGGGCAATGAAGCTTTCTTT.

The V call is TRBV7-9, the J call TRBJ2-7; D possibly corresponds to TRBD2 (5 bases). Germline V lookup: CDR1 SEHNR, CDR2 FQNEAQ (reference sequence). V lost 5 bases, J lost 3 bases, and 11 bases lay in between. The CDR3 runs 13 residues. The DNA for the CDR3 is TGTGCCAGCAGCATTCGAGCGGACTACGAGCAGTACTTC. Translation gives CASSIRADYEQYF.

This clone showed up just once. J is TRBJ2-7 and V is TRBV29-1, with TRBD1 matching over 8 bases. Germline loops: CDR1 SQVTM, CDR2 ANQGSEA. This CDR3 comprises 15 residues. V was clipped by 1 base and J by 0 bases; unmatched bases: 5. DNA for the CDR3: TGCAGCGTTGAAGTGGGACAGGCCGACTCCTACGAGCAGTACTTC. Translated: CSVEVGQADSYEQYF.

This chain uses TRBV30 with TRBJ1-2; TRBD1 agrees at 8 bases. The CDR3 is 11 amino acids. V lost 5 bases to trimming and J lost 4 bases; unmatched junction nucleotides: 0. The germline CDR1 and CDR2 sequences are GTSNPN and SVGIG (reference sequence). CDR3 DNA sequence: TGTGCCTGGGGACAGGGCTATGGCTACACCTTC. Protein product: CAWGQGYGYTF. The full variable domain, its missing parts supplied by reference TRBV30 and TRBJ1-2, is SQTIHQWPATLVQPVGSPLSLECTVEGTSNPNLYWYRQAAGRGLQLLFYSVGIGQISSEVPQNLSASRPQDRQFILSSKKLLLSDSGFYLCAWGQGYGYTFGSGTRLTVV.

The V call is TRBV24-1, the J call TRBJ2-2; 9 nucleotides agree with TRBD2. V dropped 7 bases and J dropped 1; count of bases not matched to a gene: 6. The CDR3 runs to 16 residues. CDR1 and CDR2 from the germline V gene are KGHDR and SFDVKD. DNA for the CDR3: TGTGCCACCAGGGAGCGGGGGGACGGGAACACCGGGGAGCTGTTTTTT. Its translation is CATRERGDGNTGELFF.

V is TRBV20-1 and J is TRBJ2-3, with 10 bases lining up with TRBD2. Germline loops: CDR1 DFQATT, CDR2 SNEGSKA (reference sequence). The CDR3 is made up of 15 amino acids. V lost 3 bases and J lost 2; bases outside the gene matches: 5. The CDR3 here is CSASSLAGATDTQYF. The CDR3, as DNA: TGCAGTGCTAGTAGTCTAGCGGGGGCCACAGATACGCAGTATTTT.

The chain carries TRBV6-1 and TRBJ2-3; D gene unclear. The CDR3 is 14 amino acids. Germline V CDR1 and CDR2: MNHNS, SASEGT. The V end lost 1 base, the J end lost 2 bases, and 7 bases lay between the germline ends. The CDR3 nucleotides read TGTGCCAGCAGTGAAGACACCGTCACAGATACGCAGTATTTT. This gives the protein CASSEDTVTDTQYF.

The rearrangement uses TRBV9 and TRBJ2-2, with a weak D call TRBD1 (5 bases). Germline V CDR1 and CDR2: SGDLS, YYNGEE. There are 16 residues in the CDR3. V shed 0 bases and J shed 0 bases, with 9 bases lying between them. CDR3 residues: CASSVASRANTGELFF. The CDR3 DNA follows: TGTGCCAGCAGCGTAGCCAGCAGGGCGAACACCGGGGAGCTGTTTTTT.

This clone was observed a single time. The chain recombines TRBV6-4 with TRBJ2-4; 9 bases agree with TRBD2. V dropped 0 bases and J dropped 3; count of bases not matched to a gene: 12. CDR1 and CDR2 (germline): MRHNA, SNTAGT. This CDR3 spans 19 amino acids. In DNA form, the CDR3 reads TGTGCCAGCAGTGACTCGATAGCGGGGGTCCCGTCAAGCAAAAACATTCAGTACTTC. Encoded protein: CASSDSIAGVPSSKNIQYF.

The CDR3 reads CASSVDIGRGEDGYTF. CDR3 in DNA: TGTGCCAGCAGCGTAGATATCGGTCGGGGGGAGGATGGCTACACCTTC. The chain combines TRBV9 with TRBJ1-2; TRBD1 is a possible D gene (5 bases). Germline lookup yields CDR1 SGDLS and CDR2 YYNGEE. V lost 0 bases to trimming and J lost 6 bases, with 18 bases between them. The CDR3 length is 16 residues.

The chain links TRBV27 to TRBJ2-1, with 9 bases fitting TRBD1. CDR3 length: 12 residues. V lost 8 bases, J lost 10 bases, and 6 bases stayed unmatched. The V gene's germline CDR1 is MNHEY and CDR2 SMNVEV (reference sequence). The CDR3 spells CASRTGGGEQFF. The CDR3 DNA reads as TGTGCCAGCCGTACAGGGGGCGGCGAGCAGTTCTTC.

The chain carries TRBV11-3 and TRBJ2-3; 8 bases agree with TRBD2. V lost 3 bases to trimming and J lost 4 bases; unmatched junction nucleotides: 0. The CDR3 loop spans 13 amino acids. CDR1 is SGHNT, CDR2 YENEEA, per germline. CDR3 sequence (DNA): TGTGCCAGCAGCTTGCGGGGGGCAGATACGCAGTATTTT. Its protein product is CASSLRGADTQYF.

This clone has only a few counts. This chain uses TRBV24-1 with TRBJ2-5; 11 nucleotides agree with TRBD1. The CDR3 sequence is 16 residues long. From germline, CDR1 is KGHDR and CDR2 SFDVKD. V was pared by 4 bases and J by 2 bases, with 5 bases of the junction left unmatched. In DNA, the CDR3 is TGTGCCACCAGTGAGTCCGGGACAGGGGGACAAGAGACCCAGTACTTC. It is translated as CATSESGTGGQETQYF.

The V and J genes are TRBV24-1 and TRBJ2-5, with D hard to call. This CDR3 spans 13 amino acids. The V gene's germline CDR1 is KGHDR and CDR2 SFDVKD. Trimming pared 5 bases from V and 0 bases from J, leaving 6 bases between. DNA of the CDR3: TGTGCCACCAGTGTCTCGTACCAAGAGACCCAGTACTTC. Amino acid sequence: CATSVSYQETQYF.

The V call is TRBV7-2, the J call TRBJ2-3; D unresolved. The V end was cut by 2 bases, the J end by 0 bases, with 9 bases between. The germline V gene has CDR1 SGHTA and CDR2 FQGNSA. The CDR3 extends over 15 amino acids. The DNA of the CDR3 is TGTGCCAGCAGCTTACCGCTATCTAGCACAGATACGCAGTATTTT. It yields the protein CASSLPLSSTDTQYF. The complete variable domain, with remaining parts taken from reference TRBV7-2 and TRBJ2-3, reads GAGVSQSPSNKVTEKGKDVELRCDPISGHTALYWYRQSLGQGLEFLIYFQGNSAPDKSGLPSDRFSAERTGGSVSTLTIQRTQQEDSAVYLCASSLPLSSTDTQYFGPGTRLTVL.

In DNA form, the CDR3 reads TGTGCCAGCAGCCTCGGGACTGAAGCTTTCTTT. Its translation is CASSLGTEAFF. V gene TRBV11-2 combines with J gene TRBJ1-1; D is undetermined. The V end was cut by 5 bases, the J end by 5 bases, with 6 bases between. CDR1 and CDR2 from the germline V gene are SGHAT and FQNNGV. CDR3 length: 11 residues. The variable domain in full, completed from reference TRBV11-2 and TRBJ1-1, reads EAGVAQSPRYKIIEKRQSVAFWCNPISGHATLYWYQQILGQGPKLLIQFQNNGVVDDSQLPKDRFSAERLKGVDSTLKIQPAKLEDSAVYLCASSLGTEAFFGQGTRLTVV.

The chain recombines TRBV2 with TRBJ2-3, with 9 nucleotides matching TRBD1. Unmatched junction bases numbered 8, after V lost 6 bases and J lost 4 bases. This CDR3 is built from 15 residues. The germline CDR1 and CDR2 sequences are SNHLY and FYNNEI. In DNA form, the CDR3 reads TGTGCCAGCAGCCCGGGACAGGGAGAATCAGATACGCAGTATTTT. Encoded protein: CASSPGQGESDTQYF.

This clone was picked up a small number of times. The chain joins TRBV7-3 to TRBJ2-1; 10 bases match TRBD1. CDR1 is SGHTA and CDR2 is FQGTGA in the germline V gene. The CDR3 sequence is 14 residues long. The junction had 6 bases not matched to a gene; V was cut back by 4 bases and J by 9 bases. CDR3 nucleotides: TGTGCCAGCAGCTCCGGGACAGGGGAAATTGAGCAGTTCTTC. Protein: CASSSGTGEIEQFF.

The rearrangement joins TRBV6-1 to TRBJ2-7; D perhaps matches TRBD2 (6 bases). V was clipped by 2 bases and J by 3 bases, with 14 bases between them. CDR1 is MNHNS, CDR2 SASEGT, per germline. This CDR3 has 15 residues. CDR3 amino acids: CASSETGDPGYEQYF. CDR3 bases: TGTGCCAGCAGTGAAACGGGGGACCCAGGCTACGAGCAGTACTTC.

For the CDR3, the DNA is TGTGCCAGCAGAAGTGACTCGGATGAGCAGTTCTTC. Its protein is CASRSDSDEQFF. This chain uses TRBV9 with TRBJ2-1; no reliable D call. V was pared by 5 bases and J by 8 bases, with 11 bases between. Germline assignment: CDR1 SGDLS and CDR2 YYNGEE. This CDR3 is built from 12 residues. The complete variable domain, with remaining parts taken from reference TRBV9 and TRBJ2-1, reads DSGVTQTPKHLITATGQRVTLRCSPRSGDLSVYWYQQSLDQGLQFLIQYYNGEERAKGNILERFSAQQFPDLHSELNLSSLELGDSALYFCASRSDSDEQFFGPGTRLTVL.

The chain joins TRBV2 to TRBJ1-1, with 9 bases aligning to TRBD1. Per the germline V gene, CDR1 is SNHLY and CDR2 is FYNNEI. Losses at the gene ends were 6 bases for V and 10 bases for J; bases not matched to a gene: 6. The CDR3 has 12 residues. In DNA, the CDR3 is TGTGCCAGCAGCCCCGGGACAGGGAGAGCTTTCTTT. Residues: CASSPGTGRAFF.

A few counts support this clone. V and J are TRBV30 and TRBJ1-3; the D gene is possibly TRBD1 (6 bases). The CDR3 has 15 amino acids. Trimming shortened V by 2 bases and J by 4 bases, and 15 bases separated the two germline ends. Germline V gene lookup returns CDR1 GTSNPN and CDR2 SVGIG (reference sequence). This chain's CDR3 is CAWSLPGGPGNTIYF. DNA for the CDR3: TGTGCCTGGAGTCTACCGGGGGGGCCCGGAAACACCATATATTTT.

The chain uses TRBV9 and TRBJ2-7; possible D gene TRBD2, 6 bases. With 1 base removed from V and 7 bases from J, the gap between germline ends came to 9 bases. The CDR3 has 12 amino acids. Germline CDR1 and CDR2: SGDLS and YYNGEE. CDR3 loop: CASSVTGGEQYF. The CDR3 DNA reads TGTGCCAGCAGCGTAACTGGGGGGGAGCAGTACTTC. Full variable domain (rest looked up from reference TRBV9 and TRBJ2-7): DSGVTQTPKHLITATGQRVTLRCSPRSGDLSVYWYQQSLDQGLQFLIQYYNGEERAKGNILERFSAQQFPDLHSELNLSSLELGDSALYFCASSVTGGEQYFGPGTRLTVT.

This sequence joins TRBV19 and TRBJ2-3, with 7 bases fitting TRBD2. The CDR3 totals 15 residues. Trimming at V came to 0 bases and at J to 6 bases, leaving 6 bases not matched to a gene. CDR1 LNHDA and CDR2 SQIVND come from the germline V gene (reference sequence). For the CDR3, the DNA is TGTGCCAGTAGTATAGAGGCGGGGGAGTTCGATACGCAGTATTTT. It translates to CASSIEAGEFDTQYF.

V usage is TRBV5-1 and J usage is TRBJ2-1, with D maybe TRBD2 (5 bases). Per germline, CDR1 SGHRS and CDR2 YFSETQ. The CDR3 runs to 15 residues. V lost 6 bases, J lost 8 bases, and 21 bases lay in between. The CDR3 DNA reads TGCGCCAGCACCGTGAGCGGAAGAATTATCGATGAGCAGTTCTTC. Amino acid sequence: CASTVSGRIIDEQFF.